Below are 17 T cell receptor beta chains sequenced from a single sample in a study of vaccination effects on CD4 cells after COVID-19. In the ViraFEST assay, antigen-specific CD4+ clonotypes were identified by expansion after peptide-pool stimulation. Investigators separated out CD4+ T cells once about 10 days of culture had passed. Vaccinated participants had no history of SARS-CoV-2 infection and tested negative for nucleocapsid antibodies. The table came from immunoSEQ multiplex PCR; TCRdb's copy has only in-frame clones and leaves some out. The sample lists tens of thousands of clones; over 65% were seen once. Their recognized antigens are unknown. The specimen was CD4+ T cells from PBMCs cultured with HCoV-NL63 spike peptides, collected before COVID-19 vaccination. All receptors derive from a human donor who received a COVID-19 vaccine.

The CDR3 reads CASSLERTGGTETQYF. The CDR3 nucleotides are TGTGCCAGCAGCTTAGAACGGACAGGGGGCACGGAGACCCAGTACTTC. This chain joins TRBV11-2 and TRBJ2-5, with 11 nucleotides matching TRBD1. V gave up 0 bases and J gave up 5 bases; unmatched junction bases: 5. CDR1 is SGHAT, CDR2 FQNNGV, per germline. This CDR3 is built from 16 residues.

This clone was counted a few times. V gene TRBV7-2 combines with J gene TRBJ2-1; possibly TRBD2 for D (7 bases). The V gene's germline CDR1 is SGHTA and CDR2 FQGNSA. The CDR3 extends over 16 amino acids. Trimming removed 6 bases from V and 1 base from J, with 16 bases in between. In DNA, the CDR3 is TGTGCCAGCAGTCCCCGCGGGGGCTTGTCCTACAATGAGCAGTTCTTC. As protein: CASSPRGGLSYNEQFF.

V is TRBV7-2 and J is TRBJ1-5; D remains ambiguous. CDR1 SGHTA and CDR2 FQGNSA come from the germline V gene. Trimming took 4 bases from V and 4 from J, leaving 5 bases between them. This CDR3 is 12 amino acids long. The CDR3 DNA reads as TGTGCCAGCAGCTCTCAAAATCAGCCCCAGCATTTT. Translation: CASSSQNQPQHF.

This clone was seen once. The chain links TRBV6-5 to TRBJ2-7; D not certain. CDR3 size: 13 residues. V lost 8 bases, J lost 3 bases, and 14 bases lay in between. CDR1 is MNHEY, CDR2 SVGAGI, per germline. In nucleotides, the CDR3 is TGTGCCAGCCTACCGGACGGGTACTACGAGCAGTACTTC. Encoded protein: CASLPDGYYEQYF.

This clone was counted a single time. V gene TRBV5-1 combines with J gene TRBJ2-7; 14 bases line up with TRBD2. The V segment lost 3 bases and the J segment 4 bases; nucleotides outside the gene matches: 6. Germline CDR1 and CDR2: SGHRS and YFSETQ. This CDR3 is built from 16 residues. The CDR3: CASSSSGTSGGYEQYF. As DNA, the CDR3 is TGCGCCAGCAGCTCGTCCGGGACTAGCGGGGGTTACGAGCAGTACTTC.

The chain uses TRBV11-3 and TRBJ2-2; D is perhaps TRBD1 or TRBD2 (5 bases each). Germline V lookup: CDR1 SGHNT, CDR2 YENEEA. V was clipped by 5 bases and J by 8 bases, with 18 bases between them. The CDR3 contains 15 residues. CDR3 protein: CASSRERGDSGELFF. CDR3 DNA: TGTGCCAGCAGCCGAGAGAGAGGGGATTCAGGGGAGCTGTTTTTT.

The chain combines TRBV7-8 with TRBJ2-2; 7 bases are shared with TRBD1. The V segment lost 6 bases and the J segment 0 bases; nucleotides outside the gene matches: 10. Germline V gene data show CDR1 as SGHVS and CDR2 as FQNEAQ. This CDR3 spans 17 amino acids. The CDR3 loop reads CASRENRGSANTGELFF. The CDR3 DNA follows: TGTGCCAGCAGGGAAAACAGGGGTTCAGCGAACACCGGGGAGCTGTTTTTT.

This clone was recorded a few times. This chain uses TRBV19 with TRBJ1-1; maybe TRBD1 (6 bases). CDR1 LNHDA and CDR2 SQIVND come from the germline V gene (reference sequence). This CDR3 has 12 residues. The V and J ends lost 10 bases and 4 bases respectively, with 13 bases between them. The CDR3 sequence is CATGVGGTEAFF. CDR3 DNA: TGTGCCACAGGGGTTGGGGGCACTGAAGCTTTCTTT.

The rearrangement uses TRBV28 and TRBJ1-6; D unclear. With 8 bases removed from V and 10 bases from J, the gap between germline ends came to 18 bases. This CDR3 contains 14 residues. The V gene's germline CDR1 is MDHEN and CDR2 SYDVKM. CDR3 region: CASREGAPLSPLHF. CDR3 nucleotides: TGTGCCAGCCGGGAGGGAGCCCCTTTGTCACCCCTCCACTTT.

This rearrangement joins TRBV4-1 to TRBJ2-3; 7 bases fit TRBD2. The trim removed 0 bases at V and 4 bases at J, leaving 4 bases unmatched. The CDR3 totals 15 residues. Germline values: CDR1 MGHRA, CDR2 YSYEKL. The DNA of the CDR3 is TGCGCCAGCAGCCAAGATGAGCGGGGATCAGATACGCAGTATTTT. It codes for CASSQDERGSDTQYF.

The chain recombines TRBV6-5 with TRBJ1-1; D is ambiguous. The CDR3 spans 13 residues. Per the germline V gene, CDR1 is MNHEY and CDR2 is SVGAGI. V lost 2 bases and J lost 5, with 9 bases in between. The CDR3 protein is CASSYRPETEAFF. The DNA of the CDR3 is TGTGCCAGCAGTTACAGGCCCGAAACTGAAGCTTTCTTT.

In this sample, this clone turned up a few times. This rearrangement joins TRBV19 to TRBJ1-1, with no clear D. V gave up 5 bases and J gave up 1 base, with 11 bases separating them. Germline V gives CDR1 LNHDA, CDR2 SQIVND (reference sequence). The CDR3 runs 14 residues. CDR3 in amino acids: CASSRQTSNTEAFF. CDR3 bases: TGTGCCAGTAGTCGTCAGACATCGAACACTGAAGCTTTCTTT.

The genes are TRBV30 and TRBJ2-3; D not resolved. Per germline, CDR1 GTSNPN and CDR2 SVGIG (reference sequence). CDR3 length: 13 residues. The V and J ends lost 4 bases and 2 bases respectively, with 10 bases between them. The CDR3 coding sequence is TGTGCCTGGAAGAATAAGATCACAGATACGCAGTATTTT. Translated, it gives CAWKNKITDTQYF.

The genes are TRBV27 and TRBJ1-1; D is unclear. The CDR3 has 11 residues. V shed 6 bases and J shed 5 bases, with 7 bases lying between them. Per germline, CDR1 MNHEY and CDR2 SMNVEV (reference sequence). In DNA form, the CDR3 reads TGTGCCAGCAGGGAGGGAACTGAAGCTTTCTTT. Its protein product is CASREGTEAFF.

The J gene is TRBJ1-2, the V gene TRBV9; TRBD1 is a possible D gene (6 bases). The CDR3 is 15 amino acids. V was trimmed by 4 bases and J by 4 bases, leaving 17 bases between them. CDR1 is SGDLS and CDR2 is YYNGEE in the germline V gene. In DNA form, the CDR3 reads TGTGCCAGCAGCCCGGGACACCGTCTTTCCTATGGCTACACCTTC. Encoded protein: CASSPGHRLSYGYTF.

The V call is TRBV6-5, the J call TRBJ2-6; D is perhaps TRBD1 (6 bases). Trimming removed 6 bases at V and 1 base at J, with 10 bases between. CDR1 is MNHEY, CDR2 SVGAGI, per germline. The length of the CDR3 is 15 residues. The CDR3 bases are TGTGCCAGCAGGAGGGGACAATCTGGGGCCAACGTCCTGACTTTC. Protein sequence: CASRRGQSGANVLTF.

The chain joins TRBV10-3 to TRBJ2-2; D is unresolved. Germline V gives CDR1 ENHRY, CDR2 SYGVKD. CDR3 length equals 16 residues. Trimming pared 0 bases from V and 2 bases from J, leaving 10 bases between. The CDR3 sequence is CAISESWTVNTGELFF. The CDR3 DNA follows: TGTGCCATCAGTGAGTCGTGGACGGTAAACACCGGGGAGCTGTTTTTT.